Listed below are T cell receptor beta chains from one sample, sequenced in a study of persistence of HIV-infected CD4 T cells. What these receptors recognize is not known. TCRdb keeps only in-frame clones here, not all; method: immunoSEQ multiplex PCR. The sample carries just over 35,000 clones, 85% to 90% recorded once. The sample here was cultured CD4+ T cells from PBMCs, taken from a patient who received antiretroviral therapy. The origin of the receptors is an adult with HIV. The donor label of this sample is uncertain. The CDR3 runs from the conserved cysteine through the conserved F or W. Each record gives: V gene, J gene, D gene, clone size, CDR3 DNA, CDR3 protein. The D gene is left open where the match is weak. Part of the rows lack a size; the others show once, few, many or a class for expanded clones.

>TRBV23-1|TRBJ2-1|.|.
TGCGCCGTCAACCCCCCAGACGACAATGAGCAGTTCTTC
CAVNPPDDNEQFF
>TRBV19|TRBJ1-2|.|few
TGTGCCAGTACCTCGGTCACCGCCGAAGCTAACTATGGCTACACCTTC
CASTSVTAEANYGYTF
>TRBV29-1|TRBJ2-3|.|once
TGCAGCGTTGATTTGGCGGGGAGTAGCACAGATACGCAGTATTTT
CSVDLAGSSTDTQYF
>TRBV5-4|TRBJ2-1|.|.
TGTGCCAGCAGCTTGGACGGGAGCTCCTACAATGAGCAGTTCTTC
CASSLDGSSYNEQFF
>TRBV6-5|TRBJ2-2|.|.
TGTGCCAGCAGTTACGGACAGTCGAACACCGGGGAGCTGTTTTTT
CASSYGQSNTGELFF
>TRBV10-2|TRBJ1-3|.|.
TGCGCCAGCACCGCTCGGGCTCCTGGAAACACCATATATTTT
CASTARAPGNTIYF
>TRBV7-8|TRBJ2-1|.|.
TGTGCCAGCAGCTTAACCGGTTTTAGCAATGAGCAGTTCTTC
CASSLTGFSNEQFF
>TRBV28|TRBJ1-5|.|.
TGTGCCAGCAGTGGGAACCTGGACAATCAGCCCCAGCATTTT
CASSGNLDNQPQHF
>TRBV12-5|TRBJ2-3|TRBD2|few
TGTGCTAGTGGTTTGGTACAACTAGCGGGGGTTCCTAGCACAGATACGCAGTATTTT
CASGLVQLAGVPSTDTQYF
>TRBV6-1|TRBJ1-2|.|.
TGTGCCAGCAGTGAAGACCCCGTGAGGGGGGGCGTCTATGGCTACACCTTC
CASSEDPVRGGVYGYTF
>TRBV6-6|TRBJ2-7|.|once
TGTGCCAGCAGTTATTCCCTGGGCGAGCAGTACTTC
CASSYSLGEQYF
>TRBV7-9|TRBJ1-3|.|few
TGTGCCAGCAGCCCTAGCTTGGGAAACACCATATATTTT
CASSPSLGNTIYF
>TRBV9|TRBJ2-3|TRBD1|.
TGTGCCAGCAGCGTAGTTGGACAGGGGGCTGATACGCAGTATTTT
CASSVVGQGADTQYF
>TRBV7-8|TRBJ2-3|TRBD2|.
TGTGCCAGCAGCTTAGTGGGGGGGACGAGCACAGATACGCAGTATTTT
CASSLVGGTSTDTQYF
>TRBV7-2|TRBJ2-3|TRBD1|few
TGTGCCAGCAGCTCCCCGTCCCGGGACAGGGCGAACACAGATACGCAGTATTTT
CASSSPSRDRANTDTQYF
>TRBV6-1|TRBJ1-3|.|.
TGTGCCAGCAGCTGGGGCAGAGCTGGAAACACCATATATTTT
CASSWGRAGNTIYF
>TRBV6-5|TRBJ1-1|.|.
TGTGCCAGCAGTTACTCCTGGGAGAACACTGAAGCTTTCTTT
CASSYSWENTEAFF
>TRBV5-1|TRBJ1-4|TRBD1|.
TGCGCCAGCAGCTGGGACAGGGTTTCAATTGAGGAAAAACTGTTTTTT
CASSWDRVSIEEKLFF
>TRBV28|TRBJ2-7|TRBD1|.
TGTGCCAGCAGTCCCCCGGACAGGGTGAACGAGCAGTACTTC
CASSPPDRVNEQYF
>TRBV3-1/TRBV3-2|TRBJ1-4|.|.
TGTGCCAGCAGCCAAGCTTCAGGGATTAATGAAAAACTGTTTTTT
CASSQASGINEKLFF
>TRBV18|TRBJ2-2|.|.
TGTGCCAGCTCACTGCGGTCAGGGTCGGTGTTTTTT
CASSLRSGSVFF
>TRBV2|TRBJ2-1|.|.
TGTGCCAGCAGTGTTGGGAGGCATGAGCAGTTCTTC
CASSVGRHEQFF
>TRBV7-2|TRBJ2-6|.|.
TGTGCCAGCAGCTTAGCTTCCTCTGGGGCCAACGTCCTGACTTTC
CASSLASSGANVLTF
>TRBV5-4|TRBJ2-7|TRBD2|.
TGTGCCAGCAGCCCCAGCCGGACTAGCGGGACCTACGAGCAGTACTTC
CASSPSRTSGTYEQYF